This passage covers 19 T cell receptor beta chains from one sample sequenced in a study of Ad26.COV2.S vaccination and SARS-CoV-2 variants. Clones were sequenced by immunoSEQ multiplex PCR, and TCRdb holds only the in-frame ones, with some missing. The top ten hold about 5% of the sample, which has 300,000 to 350,000 clones, 85% to 90% seen once. Treatment noted: around 19 received Ad26.COV2.S at low or high dose, single or two shots; 5 received placebo; per-sample allocation not given. Collection of the samples took place on day 63 after the first injection of vaccine or placebo. Material: peripheral blood, obtained in a trial of Ad26.COV2.S vaccine versus placebo. Source of these receptors: a person aged 18-60 years who received the Ad26.COV2.S COVID-19 vaccine or a placebo.

This clone was found a few times. J is TRBJ1-3 and V is TRBV3-1 (or the pseudogene TRBV3-2); D might be TRBD1 (6 bases). Trimming cost V 4 bases and J 0 bases, with 10 bases left between them. There are 15 residues in the CDR3. Germline lookup yields CDR1 LGHDT and CDR2 YNNKEL (reference sequence). The CDR3 coding sequence is TGTGCCAGCAGCCGACAGGCATCCTCTGGAAACACCATATATTTT. Protein: CASSRQASSGNTIYF.

The chain employs TRBV4-1 and TRBJ1-5; D is uncertain. This CDR3 is built from 16 residues. The germline CDR1 and CDR2 sequences are MGHRA and YSYEKL. With 0 bases removed from V and 7 bases from J, the gap between germline ends came to 16 bases. CDR3 residues: CASSQEQILILQPQHF. The CDR3 coding sequence is TGCGCCAGCAGCCAAGAGCAGATCCTGATTTTACAGCCCCAGCATTTT.

V usage is TRBV6-4 and J usage is TRBJ1-1; TRBD1 matches at 9 bases. CDR1 is MRHNA, CDR2 SNTAGT, per germline. This CDR3 is 13 amino acids long. V dropped 4 bases and J dropped 7; count of bases not matched to a gene: 4. The CDR3 loop is CASSARTGDEAFF. The CDR3 DNA reads TGTGCCAGCAGTGCCCGGACAGGGGATGAAGCTTTCTTT.

V and J are TRBV4-3 and TRBJ2-3; D is perhaps TRBD1 or TRBD2 (6 bases each). The CDR3 runs to 15 residues. V was cut by 1 base and J by 2 bases, with 10 bases left in between. Germline V gene sequence: CDR1 LGHNA, CDR2 YSLEER. DNA for the CDR3: TGCGCCAGCAGCCAAGGGGGGGCGCTCACAGATACGCAGTATTTT. Its protein is CASSQGGALTDTQYF.

This clone was detected a few times. The chain has TRBV6-6 and TRBJ1-6, with 9 bases lining up with TRBD1. Per the germline V gene, CDR1 is MNHNY and CDR2 is SVGAGI (reference sequence). The CDR3 is made up of 15 amino acids. V shed 7 bases, J shed 8 bases, and the junction held 9 bases outside the gene matches. The CDR3 region is CASTGTGFRHSPLHF. The CDR3 nucleotides are TGTGCCAGCACCGGGACAGGGTTCAGGCATTCACCCCTCCACTTT.

This clone was picked up one time. This sequence joins TRBV10-2 and TRBJ1-5, with 9 nucleotides matching TRBD1. With 6 bases clipped from V and 4 bases from J, the junction kept 4 bases outside the gene matches. Germline V lookup: CDR1 WSHSY, CDR2 SAAADI. The CDR3 runs to 14 residues. CDR3 DNA sequence: TGCGCCAGCAGGGGACAGGGTGGTAATCAGCCCCAGCATTTT. Its translation is CASRGQGGNQPQHF.

This chain links TRBV5-1 with TRBJ1-6; D gene ambiguous. CDR1 is SGHRS, CDR2 YFSETQ, per germline. Trimming cost V 2 bases and J 7 bases, with 4 bases left between them. This CDR3 is 12 amino acids long. CDR3 bases: TGCGCCAGCAGCTTTTTAAATTCACCCCTCCACTTT. This gives the protein CASSFLNSPLHF.

This clone has only one observation. The V call is TRBV28, the J call TRBJ2-2; D call uncertain. The length of the CDR3 is 12 residues. CDR1 is MDHEN, CDR2 SYDVKM, per germline. The V and J ends lost 5 bases and 6 bases respectively, with 7 bases between them. For the CDR3, the DNA is TGTGCCAGCAGTCTCTACCCCGGGGAGCTGTTTTTT. Translated, it gives CASSLYPGELFF.

The rearrangement links TRBV5-4 to TRBJ1-3, with 7 bases lining up with TRBD1. V shed 4 bases and J 4 bases; nucleotides not matched to a gene: 2. Per the germline V gene, CDR1 is SGHNT and CDR2 is YYREEE (reference sequence). The CDR3 sequence is 13 residues long. CDR3 protein: CASSRGQGNTIYF. The CDR3 DNA reads as TGTGCCAGCAGCCGGGGACAGGGAAACACCATATATTTT. The full variable domain, its missing parts supplied by reference TRBV5-4 and TRBJ1-3, is ETGVTQSPTHLIKTRGQQVTLRCSSQSGHNTVSWYQQALGQGPQFIFQYYREEENGRGNFPPRFSGLQFPNYSSELNVNALELDDSALYLCASSRGQGNTIYFGEGSWLTVV.

This sequence joins TRBV11-1 and TRBJ2-1; D might be TRBD1 (5 bases). Trimming took off 4 bases at V and 1 base at J, with 11 bases between the two ends. This CDR3 region has 15 residues. The germline gives CDR1 SGHAT, CDR2 FQDESV (reference sequence). The CDR3 sequence is CASSSGFSSYNEQFF. The CDR3 DNA reads TGTGCCAGCAGCTCAGGGTTTAGTTCCTACAATGAGCAGTTCTTC.

This clone was seen more than once but under ten times. The chain couples TRBV7-8 to TRBJ1-2; tentatively, D is TRBD1 (5 bases). The germline CDR1 and CDR2 sequences are SGHVS and FQNEAQ. The V gene lost 1 base and the J gene lost 7 bases, with 16 bases spanning the gap. This CDR3 is built from 15 residues. Here the CDR3 DNA reads TGTGCCAGCAGCTTAGAATGGCAGGGCAGGAGTGGCTACACCTTC. It codes for CASSLEWQGRSGYTF. The variable domain in full, with the rest retrieved from reference TRBV7-8 and TRBJ1-2, is GAGVSQSPRYKVAKRGQDVALRCDPISGHVSLFWYQQALGQGPEFLTYFQNEAQLDKSGLPSDRFFAERPEGSVSTLKIQRTQQEDSAVYLCASSLEWQGRSGYTFGSGTRLTVV.

The V gene is TRBV28, the J gene TRBJ1-6, with TRBD1 identical over 7 bases. This CDR3 has 15 amino acids. Germline CDR1 and CDR2: MDHEN and SYDVKM. V was clipped by 4 bases and J by 8 bases; unmatched bases: 8. The CDR3 here is CASSSPGTAYSPLHF. The CDR3 bases are TGTGCCAGCAGTTCTCCCGGGACAGCCTATTCACCCCTCCACTTT.

The genes are TRBV7-9 and TRBJ2-7; D may be TRBD2 (6 bases). There are 15 residues in the CDR3. The germline V gene has CDR1 SEHNR and CDR2 FQNEAQ (reference sequence). Deletions cut 0 bases from V and 2 bases from J, with 11 bases between. The CDR3 reads CASSLARELAYEQYF. The CDR3 DNA is TGTGCCAGCAGCTTAGCGCGGGAACTGGCCTACGAGCAGTACTTC.

This clone occurred once. The chain recombines TRBV19 with TRBJ2-3; TRBD2 matches at 8 bases. The germline gives CDR1 LNHDA, CDR2 SQIVND (reference sequence). The V and J ends lost 1 base and 3 bases, in that order; junction bases with no gene match: 6. The CDR3 runs 16 residues. The CDR3: CASSIGAGVWTDTQYF. In DNA form, the CDR3 reads TGTGCCAGTAGTATAGGAGCGGGAGTCTGGACAGATACGCAGTATTTT.

This chain uses TRBV19 with TRBJ1-2; the D is unclear. Germline V gene data show CDR1 as LNHDA and CDR2 as SQIVND (reference sequence). V lost 7 bases and J 6 bases, leaving 6 bases between the germline ends. CDR3 length: 10 residues. This chain's CDR3 is CASKENGYTF. The CDR3, as DNA: TGTGCCAGTAAGGAAAATGGCTACACCTTC.

The V and J genes are TRBV18 and TRBJ1-2, with a possible D match to TRBD1 (5 bases). Germline lookup yields CDR1 KGHSH and CDR2 LQKENI. The CDR3 has 16 amino acids. Trimming cost V 3 bases and J 4 bases, with 18 bases left between them. This CDR3 reads CASSPDGAASSYGYTF. The CDR3 bases are TGTGCCAGCTCACCGGATGGGGCAGCCTCCTCCTATGGCTACACCTTC.

The chain recombines TRBV29-1 with TRBJ1-2; TRBD1 might be the D (5 bases). Germline CDR1 SQVTM, CDR2 ANQGSEA. The CDR3 runs 13 residues. Trimming stripped 8 bases from V and 4 bases from J, with 17 bases between. In nucleotides, the CDR3 is TGCAGCTCTCGGCAGGGAGAAGGCTATGGCTACACCTTC. Its translation is CSSRQGEGYGYTF.

The chain combines TRBV2 with TRBJ1-2; weak D call: TRBD1 (6 bases). The CDR3 is 14 amino acids. Germline-derived CDR1 and CDR2 are SNHLY and FYNNEI. V was shortened by 1 base and J by 8 bases, with 14 bases between the two germline ends. CDR3 DNA: TGTGCCAGCAGTGAAGGAACAGGGTGGGGAGGCTACACCTTC. Its translation is CASSEGTGWGGYTF.

The genes are TRBV5-4 and TRBJ2-3; 8 bases are a match to TRBD2. V lost 4 bases, J lost 3 bases, and 13 bases stayed unmatched. Per germline, CDR1 SGHNT and CDR2 YYREEE (reference sequence). The CDR3 has 17 amino acids. The CDR3 sequence is CASSRLGSGSMTDTQYF. The CDR3 DNA reads as TGTGCCAGCAGCCGCCTTGGGAGCGGGAGTATGACAGATACGCAGTATTTT.